The 14 T cell receptor beta chains below were found in one sample sequenced in a study of T cell changes during pregnancy in multiple sclerosis. Produced via immunoSEQ multiplex PCR; TCRdb's table is partial and in-frame only. The table has 70,000 to 90,000 clones, about 93% seen once. Sequencing was performed on peripheral blood, taken in the second trimester of pregnancy. These receptors originate from a female donor in good health, enrolled as a control in a pregnancy study.

The V call is TRBV9, the J call TRBJ1-1; TRBD1 might be the D (6 bases). This CDR3 contains 15 residues. CDR1 and CDR2 from the germline V gene are SGDLS and YYNGEE. Trimming left V 0 bases short and J 1 base short, with 10 bases between. The CDR3: CASSVDGQRNTEAFF. The CDR3 DNA is TGTGCCAGCAGCGTAGACGGACAGAGGAACACTGAAGCTTTCTTT.

In its sample, this clone was seen a few times. The V gene is TRBV30, the J gene TRBJ1-1, with D unresolved. Germline values: CDR1 GTSNPN, CDR2 SVGIG (reference sequence). V was pared by 0 bases and J by 0 bases, with 11 bases between. The CDR3 totals 15 residues. CDR3 bases: TGTGCCTGGAGTGTACCTGGGAGACTGAACACTGAAGCTTTCTTT. This encodes CAWSVPGRLNTEAFF.

The rearrangement links TRBV11-2 to TRBJ2-1; 11 bases match TRBD2. The CDR3 runs 14 residues. Germline CDR1 SGHAT, CDR2 FQNNGV. The ends lost 9 bases at V and 2 bases at J; junction bases unmatched: 3. The DNA for the CDR3 is TGTGCCAGTGCACTAGCGGGGGCCTACAATGAGCAGTTCTTC. Translating it yields CASALAGAYNEQFF.

The chain uses TRBV7-8 and TRBJ1-1, with D possibly TRBD1 on 6 matching bases. CDR3 size: 14 residues. The germline V gene encodes CDR1 SGHVS and CDR2 FQNEAQ. Deletions cut 4 bases from V and 7 bases from J, with 16 bases between. The CDR3 DNA follows: TGTGCCAGCAGCTACGGACAGAACCTCGGTGAAGCTTTCTTT. Protein product: CASSYGQNLGEAFF.

The gene calls are TRBV7-2 and TRBJ1-4; no clear D. The germline V gene encodes CDR1 SGHTA and CDR2 FQGNSA. V dropped 3 bases and J dropped 8 bases, with 22 bases sitting between them. The CDR3 runs to 17 residues. CDR3 in DNA: TGTGCCAGCAGCTTGGGGAGAGGGCGCCCTTCCATCGAAAAACTGTTTTTT. Amino acid sequence: CASSLGRGRPSIEKLFF.

The chain carries TRBV30 and TRBJ2-3; TRBD2 aligns across 8 bases. The CDR3 sequence is 14 residues long. V gave up 1 base and J gave up 9 bases; unmatched junction bases: 9. Per the germline V gene, CDR1 is GTSNPN and CDR2 is SVGIG (reference sequence). CDR3 residues: CAWSAVPGLGTQYF. DNA of the CDR3: TGTGCCTGGAGTGCCGTCCCGGGACTAGGGACGCAGTATTTT.

The V and J genes are TRBV6-5 and TRBJ2-7, with D perhaps matching TRBD2 (7 bases). Trimming removed 7 bases from V and 4 bases from J, with 20 bases in between. Germline values: CDR1 MNHEY, CDR2 SVGAGI. The CDR3 has 15 residues. In DNA, the CDR3 is TGTGCCAGCAAGGAGTCGTGGGGGGGGGCTTACGAGCAGTACTTC. It translates to CASKESWGGAYEQYF.

The chain uses TRBV5-1 and TRBJ1-5; the match to TRBD1 covers 9 bases. In germline, CDR1 is SGHRS, CDR2 YFSETQ. This CDR3 has 16 residues. V trimming: 4 bases; J trimming: 2 bases; junction bases outside the gene matches: 7. CDR3 nucleotides: TGCGCCAGCAGCCCCGGGGACAGGGAACGCAATCAGCCCCAGCATTTT. Its translation is CASSPGDRERNQPQHF.

The CDR3 sequence: CASSLIGANTEAFF. The CDR3 DNA reads as TGTGCCAGCAGTTTAATAGGGGCCAACACTGAAGCTTTCTTT. This chain joins TRBV5-4 and TRBJ1-1; a weak D match, TRBD1 (5 bases). This CDR3 has 14 amino acids. The germline gives CDR1 SGHNT, CDR2 YYREEE (reference sequence). The V and J ends lost 5 bases and 2 bases respectively, with 13 bases between them.

This clone was observed a handful of times. This chain uses TRBV21-1 with TRBJ1-1; no check of the table's D call, TRBD1, against the DNA was made. TRBV21-1 is a pseudogene segment. The length of the CDR3 is 14 residues. CDR3 in DNA: TGTGCCAGCAGCAATCGACAGGTGAACACTGAAGCTTTCTTT. Its protein is CASSNRQVNTEAFF.

This clone was recorded once. The chain recombines TRBV19 with TRBJ1-6, with D maybe TRBD1 (5 bases). Germline V gene sequence: CDR1 LNHDA, CDR2 SQIVND (reference sequence). Trimming removed 1 base from V and 6 bases from J, with 10 bases in between. The CDR3 length is 15 residues. The CDR3 nucleotides are TGTGCCAGTAGTATAGGGGGCTACGTTAATTCACCCCTCCACTTT. This encodes CASSIGGYVNSPLHF.

This sequence joins TRBV2 and TRBJ2-3; 9 nucleotides match TRBD1. CDR3 length equals 16 residues. The ends lost 3 bases at V and 3 bases at J; junction bases unmatched: 7. Germline lookup yields CDR1 SNHLY and CDR2 FYNNEI. CDR3 protein: CASSDPRDRVTDTQYF. The CDR3 nucleotides are TGTGCCAGCAGTGACCCCCGGGACAGGGTAACAGATACGCAGTATTTT.

As for this clone: Other DNA sequences from this sample encode an identical CDR3 as well. J is TRBJ2-1 and V is TRBV6-5, with 7 bases that match TRBD2. Trimming at V came to 5 bases and at J to 8 bases, leaving 12 bases not matched to a gene. The CDR3 is 15 amino acids. Germline values: CDR1 MNHEY, CDR2 SVGAGI. The CDR3 bases are TGTGCCAGCAGTCTTTCACCCGGACTAGACGATGAGCAGTTCTTC. This codes for CASSLSPGLDDEQFF.

The DNA for the CDR3 is TGTGCCAGCAGTTACACTAGCGGGGGGTACAATGAGCAGTTCTTC. It encodes CASSYTSGGYNEQFF. This chain joins TRBV6-5 and TRBJ2-1, with 12 bases aligning to TRBD2. The CDR3 has 15 residues. CDR1 is MNHEY, CDR2 SVGAGI, per germline. J lost 4 bases, V lost 2 bases, and 0 bases had no gene match.